Each of the 24 T cell receptor beta chains below was sequenced from the same sample in a study of T-cell reconstitution after alpha-beta-depleted transplantation in children. A library of TCRbeta sequences, prepared with unique molecular identifiers, was generated. TCRdb processed the PCR reads anew with MiXCR; each CDR3 protein has one entry. This sample has about 100,000 distinct CDR3 sequences, with around 7% found just once. The input for sequencing was PBMCs, taken before TCRalphabeta/CD19-depleted stem cell transplant. These receptors all come from a boy younger than 10 with acute lymphoblastic leukemia, due to receive a stem cell transplant.

This clonotype was counted many times. The chain recombines TRBV7-2 with TRBJ2-2, with D possibly matching TRBD2 (5 bases). Germline V gene sequence: CDR1 SGHTA, CDR2 FQGNSA. The CDR3 extends over 15 amino acids. V was trimmed by 2 bases and J by 1 base, leaving 8 bases between them. DNA of the CDR3: TGTGCCAGCAGCTTACGGGGAAGGAACACCGGGGAGCTGTTTTTT. Translating it yields CASSLRGRNTGELFF.

The V gene is TRBV6-1, the J gene TRBJ1-1; no clear D gene. There are 15 residues in the CDR3. CDR1 is MNHNS and CDR2 is SASEGT in the germline V gene. V lost 6 bases and J 0 bases, leaving 14 bases between the germline ends. CDR3 region: CASRKGFGVNTEAFF. The CDR3 nucleotides are TGTGCCAGCAGAAAAGGGTTCGGCGTGAACACTGAAGCTTTCTTT.

This clonotype has a handful of counts. The chain uses TRBV4-1 and TRBJ1-5; a possible D gene is TRBD1 (5 bases). Trimming removed 5 bases at V and 2 bases at J, with 16 bases between. Per germline, CDR1 MGHRA and CDR2 YSYEKL. The CDR3 extends over 16 amino acids. The CDR3 here is CASSEAGAWGNQPQHF. The CDR3 DNA reads as TGCGCCAGCAGCGAAGCCGGGGCCTGGGGCAATCAGCCCCAGCATTTT.

This clonotype was detected many times. The chain uses TRBV20-1 and TRBJ2-5; 11 nucleotides line up with TRBD2. The CDR3 runs to 14 residues. Trimming cost V 6 bases and J 5 bases; bases outside gene matches: 8. Germline lookup yields CDR1 DFQATT and CDR2 SNEGSKA (reference sequence). The CDR3 nucleotides are TGCAGTGCCACATTACTAGCGGGGGTCGAGACCCAGTACTTC. Its translation: CSATLLAGVETQYF.

V and J are TRBV6-5 and TRBJ2-7; TRBD2 agrees at 7 bases. CDR1 is MNHEY and CDR2 is SVGAGI in the germline V gene. This CDR3 region has 13 residues. Trimming cost V 4 bases and J 2 bases; bases outside gene matches: 2. The CDR3: CASSSGGPYEQYF. CDR3 sequence (DNA): TGTGCCAGCAGTTCGGGAGGACCCTACGAGCAGTACTTC.

This clonotype came up many times. The rearrangement links TRBV5-1 to TRBJ2-1; 13 bases are shared with TRBD2. Trimming took 2 bases from V and 8 from J; bases not matched to a gene: 4. Germline V gives CDR1 SGHRS, CDR2 YFSETQ. This CDR3 has 15 amino acids. DNA of the CDR3: TGCGCCAGCAGCTTACTAGCGGGGGGGCCGCATGAGCAGTTCTTC. Translated: CASSLLAGGPHEQFF.

This clonotype ranks as large. V and J are TRBV7-9 and TRBJ2-7; TRBD1 might be the D (5 bases). The length of the CDR3 is 14 residues. V lost 2 bases to trimming and J lost 7 bases, with 15 bases between them. CDR1 is SEHNR and CDR2 is FQNEAQ in the germline V gene (reference sequence). CDR3 DNA: TGTGCCAGCAGCTTAACGGCAGGGCCTGGGGAGCAGTACTTC. Its translation: CASSLTAGPGEQYF.

The V call is TRBV2, the J call TRBJ2-3; a possible D gene is TRBD1 (6 bases). V lost 5 bases and J 4 bases, leaving 13 bases between the germline ends. The CDR3 runs 14 residues. Germline loops: CDR1 SNHLY, CDR2 FYNNEI. The CDR3 spells CASSKGVIADTQYF. DNA of the CDR3: TGTGCCAGCAGTAAGGGGGTTATTGCAGATACGCAGTATTTT.

This clonotype appeared a few times. V is TRBV12-3 or TRBV12-4 and J is TRBJ2-4; D not resolved. CDR3 length: 13 amino acids. Trimming left V 0 bases short and J 15 bases short, with 15 bases between. For the CDR3, the DNA is TGTGCCAGCAGTTTAGCGCCGGGCGCCTGGCGGTACTTC. Its protein product is CASSLAPGAWRYF.

The chain employs TRBV20-1 and TRBJ1-2; TRBD1 is a possible D gene (5 bases). This CDR3 has 14 residues. V was cut by 6 bases and J by 6 bases, with 20 bases left in between. The germline CDR1 and CDR2 sequences are DFQATT and SNEGSKA (reference sequence). The CDR3: CSADQAGRKDGYTF. CDR3 coding DNA: TGCAGTGCCGATCAGGCAGGGAGAAAGGATGGCTACACCTTC.

This clonotype was counted between two and nine times. The chain couples TRBV7-2 to TRBJ1-1, with D unresolved. Germline loops: CDR1 SGHTA, CDR2 FQGNSA. Trimming cost V 4 bases and J 3 bases, with 9 bases left between them. CDR3 length: 13 residues. The CDR3 DNA sequence: TGTGCCAGCAGCTCCTCTCGAGACACTGAAGCTTTCTTT. It yields the protein CASSSSRDTEAFF.

This clonotype has ten or more counts. The chain combines TRBV11-1 with TRBJ2-3, with D perhaps TRBD1 (6 bases). The germline V and J ends were trimmed by 5 bases and 4 bases, with 16 bases remaining between them. The CDR3 totals 15 residues. Germline V lookup: CDR1 SGHAT, CDR2 FQDESV (reference sequence). CDR3 DNA sequence: TGTGCCAGCAGCCTAAGCTTCGGACAGCCAGATACGCAGTATTTT. Residues: CASSLSFGQPDTQYF.

This clonotype came up a few times. The V and J genes are TRBV3-1 and TRBJ2-5, with 9 positions matching TRBD2. The J segment lost 5 bases and the V segment lost 4 bases, leaving 26 bases of the junction unmatched. CDR1 and CDR2 from the germline V gene are LGHDT and YNNKEL (reference sequence). The CDR3 sequence is 21 residues long. CDR3 coding DNA: TGTGCCAGCAGCCCATGGCTCTCTACTAGCGGGTCGGTGTTGTTGTATGAGACCCAGTACTTC. Amino acids: CASSPWLSTSGSVLLYETQYF.

This clonotype was observed a handful of times. The CDR3 loop is CASNWGKTNTEAFF. Here the CDR3 DNA reads TGCGCCAGCAACTGGGGAAAAACGAACACTGAAGCTTTCTTT. The chain recombines TRBV5-1 with TRBJ1-1; D not resolved. The V end lost 6 bases, the J end lost 1 base, and 13 bases lay between the germline ends. This CDR3 has 14 amino acids. Germline lookup yields CDR1 SGHRS and CDR2 YFSETQ.

This clonotype was recorded many times. The chain recombines TRBV7-6 with TRBJ2-3, with D tentatively TRBD1 (6 bases). V was shortened by 4 bases and J by 0 bases, with 11 bases between the two germline ends. Germline CDR1 reads SGHVS; CDR2 reads FNYEAQ. This CDR3 contains 15 residues. The chain's CDR3 is CASSSIRGSTDTQYF. In DNA, the CDR3 is TGTGCCAGCAGCTCTATCAGGGGAAGCACAGATACGCAGTATTTT.

This clonotype was recorded many times. The chain combines TRBV7-2 with TRBJ2-3; D remains unclear. CDR3 size: 13 residues. The germline CDR1 and CDR2 sequences are SGHTA and FQGNSA. V lost 5 bases and J lost 1, with 7 bases in between. As DNA, the CDR3 is TGTGCCAGCAGCCCTGCCCGCACAGATACGCAGTATTTT. Translation gives CASSPARTDTQYF.

This clonotype was counted between two and nine times. The chain carries TRBV29-1 and TRBJ1-2; possible D gene TRBD1, 6 bases. From germline, CDR1 is SQVTM and CDR2 ANQGSEA. The CDR3 consists of 15 residues. V was pared by 5 bases and J by 3 bases, with 19 bases between. The CDR3 region has the DNA TGCAGCGTTCTTACGCTGGGGGGCCTTGACTATGGCTACACCTTC. Amino acids: CSVLTLGGLDYGYTF.

The chain carries TRBV28 and TRBJ1-4, with a weak D call TRBD1 (5 bases). Germline CDR1 MDHEN, CDR2 SYDVKM. Trimming pared 8 bases from V and 10 bases from J, leaving 20 bases between. The CDR3 consists of 14 residues. CDR3 loop: CASGPGTDWRKLFF. CDR3 bases: TGTGCCAGCGGCCCCGGGACCGACTGGAGAAAACTGTTTTTT.

The genes are TRBV12-3 or TRBV12-4 and TRBJ1-1; D unclear. The CDR3 spans 12 residues. Deletions cut 4 bases from V and 11 bases from J, with 14 bases between. In nucleotides, the CDR3 is TGTGCCAGCAGTTCACAGCCGAATATGGCTTTCTTT. This sequence encodes CASSSQPNMAFF.

V usage is TRBV20-1 and J usage is TRBJ2-3, with D possibly matching TRBD2 (5 bases). CDR1 is DFQATT, CDR2 SNEGSKA, per germline (reference sequence). The CDR3 covers 16 residues. V lost 2 bases and J lost 3, with 18 bases in between. The CDR3 loop is CSARPGSVPGTDTQYF. Here the CDR3 DNA reads TGCAGTGCTAGACCGGGGTCCGTGCCGGGGACAGATACGCAGTATTTT.

The chain has TRBV28 and TRBJ2-7; possible D gene TRBD1, 5 bases. Trimming took off 6 bases at V and 1 base at J, with 13 bases between the two ends. The V gene's germline CDR1 is MDHEN and CDR2 SYDVKM. The CDR3 loop spans 14 amino acids. CDR3 DNA sequence: TGTGCCAGCAGCCTATCCCCAGGGTCCTACGAGCAGTACTTC. Protein: CASSLSPGSYEQYF.

The chain carries TRBV5-1 and TRBJ1-1; no definite D call. This CDR3 comprises 13 residues. The V gene's germline CDR1 is SGHRS and CDR2 YFSETQ. Trimming took off 4 bases at V and 1 base at J, with 8 bases between the two ends. CDR3 protein: CASSRTQNTEAFF. In DNA form, the CDR3 reads TGCGCCAGCAGCCGTACCCAGAACACTGAAGCTTTCTTT.

This clonotype appeared many times. The rearrangement uses TRBV5-1 and TRBJ2-1; 10 nucleotides match TRBD2. CDR3 length equals 14 residues. After removal of 4 bases from V and 5 bases from J, the junction contained 3 bases not matched to a gene. Germline V gene data show CDR1 as SGHRS and CDR2 as YFSETQ. The CDR3 protein is CASSLTSGNNEQFF. The CDR3 DNA is TGCGCCAGCAGCCTAACTAGCGGGAACAATGAGCAGTTCTTC.

This rearrangement joins TRBV5-8 to TRBJ2-5; TRBD1 aligns across 10 bases. With V trimmed by 3 bases and J by 5 bases, 10 bases remained unmatched. CDR3 length: 16 residues. Per the germline V gene, CDR1 is SGHTS and CDR2 is YDEGEE. Written as DNA, the CDR3 is TGTGCCAGCAGCTACTCCGGGACAGGGGAAGGGGAGACCCAGTACTTC. It translates to CASSYSGTGEGETQYF.